The sequence of this T cell receptor (beta chain) was determined in a study of blood T cell repertoires in COVID-19. Across the study: There were acute and convalescent COVID-19 samples, and they came from the United States, Italy and Spain.

Two consecutive negative NP/OP PCR tests, clearance, or resolved symptoms defined Cohort 3 recovery. TCRdb keeps only in-frame clones here, not all; method: immunoSEQ multiplex PCR. There are roughly 290,000 clones in the sample; 75% to 90% occur only once, and more than 3.5% lies in the top ten. What was sequenced was PBMCs or T cells enriched from blood (not recorded which). This receptor was identified in a woman aged 30 to 39 who had recovered from COVID-19.

The CDR3 sequence: CASSLAGGRGDEQYF. The DNA of the CDR3 is TGTGCCAGCAGCTTAGCGGGGGGGCGAGGGGACGAGCAGTACTTC. The chain has TRBV7-2 and TRBJ2-7, with D maybe TRBD2 (7 bases). Germline V gives CDR1 SGHTA, CDR2 FQGNSA. The germline V and J ends were trimmed by 0 bases and 5 bases, with 14 bases remaining between them. The CDR3 runs to 15 residues. Together with reference TRBV7-2 and TRBJ2-7, the CDR3 gives the full variable domain: GAGVSQSPSNKVTEKGKDVELRCDPISGHTALYWYRQSLGQGLEFLIYFQGNSAPDKSGLPSDRFSAERTGGSVSTLTIQRTQQEDSAVYLCASSLAGGRGDEQYFGPGTRLTVT.